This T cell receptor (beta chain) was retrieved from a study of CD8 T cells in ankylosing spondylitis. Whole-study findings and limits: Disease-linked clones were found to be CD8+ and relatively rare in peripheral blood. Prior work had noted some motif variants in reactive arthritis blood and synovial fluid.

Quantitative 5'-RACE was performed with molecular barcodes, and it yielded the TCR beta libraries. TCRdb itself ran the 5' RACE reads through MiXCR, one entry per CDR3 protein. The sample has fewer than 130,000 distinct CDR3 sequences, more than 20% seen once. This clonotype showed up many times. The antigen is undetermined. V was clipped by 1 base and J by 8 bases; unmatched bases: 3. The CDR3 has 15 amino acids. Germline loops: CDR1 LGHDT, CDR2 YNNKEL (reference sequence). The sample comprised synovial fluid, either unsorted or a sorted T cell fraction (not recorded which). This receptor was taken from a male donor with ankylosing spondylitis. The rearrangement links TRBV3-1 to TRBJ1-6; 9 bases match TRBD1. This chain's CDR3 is CASSQGDRDDSPLHF. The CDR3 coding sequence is TGTGCCAGCAGCCAAGGGGACAGGGATGATTCACCCCTCCACTTT. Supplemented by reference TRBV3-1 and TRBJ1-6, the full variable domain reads DTAVSQTPKYLVTQMGNDKSIKCEQNLGHDTMYWYKQDSKKFLKIMFSYNNKELIINETVPNRFSPKSPDKAHLNLHINSLELGDSAVYFCASSQGDRDDSPLHFGNGTRLTVT.